This TCR beta chain came from a study of shared clonotypes between healthy human individuals. Findings and caveats of the study: Estimated richness values were generally larger in naive subsets than in memory subsets.

An even split of each subset's genomic DNA across several immunoSEQ plates was performed. Repertoires were generated with immunoSEQ multiplex PCR, while TCRdb's copy carries only in-frame clones and drops some. The table has around 720,000 clones, roughly 72% seen once. CDR3 length: 14 amino acids. Trimming removed 4 bases at V and 10 bases at J, with 18 bases between. Per germline, CDR1 SGHRS and CDR2 YFSETQ. This clone was recorded at least ten times. Its antigen remains unidentified. The sample comprised memory CD4+ T cells sorted from blood. Subset noted: CD45RA-negative fraction. The receptor was isolated from a woman in her thirties in good health. The chain employs TRBV5-1 and TRBJ2-1; TRBD2 is a possible D gene (6 bases). The CDR3 sequence: CASSKRLAGGEQFF. DNA of the CDR3: TGCGCCAGCAGCAAACGACTTGCTGGGGGGGAGCAGTTCTTC. Based on the CDR3 plus reference TRBV5-1 and TRBJ2-1, the full variable domain is KAGVTQTPRYLIKTRGQQVTLSCSPISGHRSVSWYQQTPGQGLQFLFEYFSETQRNKGNFPGRFSGRQFSNSRSEMNVSTLELGDSALYLCASSKRLAGGEQFFGPGTRLTVL.